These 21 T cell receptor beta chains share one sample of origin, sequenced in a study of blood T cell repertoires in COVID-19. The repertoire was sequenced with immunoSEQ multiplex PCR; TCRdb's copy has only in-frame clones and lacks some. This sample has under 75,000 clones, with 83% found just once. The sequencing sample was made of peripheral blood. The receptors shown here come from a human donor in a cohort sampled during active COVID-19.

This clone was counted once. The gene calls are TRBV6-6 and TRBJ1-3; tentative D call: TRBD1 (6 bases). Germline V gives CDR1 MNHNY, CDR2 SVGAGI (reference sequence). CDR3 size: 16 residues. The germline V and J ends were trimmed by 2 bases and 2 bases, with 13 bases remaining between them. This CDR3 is CASSYPQQGPGNTIYF. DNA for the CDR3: TGTGCCAGCAGTTACCCCCAACAGGGACCTGGAAACACCATATATTTT.

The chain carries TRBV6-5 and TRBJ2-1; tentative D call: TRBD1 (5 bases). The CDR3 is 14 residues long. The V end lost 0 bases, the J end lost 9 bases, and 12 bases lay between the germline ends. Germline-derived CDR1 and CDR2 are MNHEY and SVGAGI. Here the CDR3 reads CASSYSTWGREQFF. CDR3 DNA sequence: TGTGCCAGCAGTTACTCGACCTGGGGCCGTGAGCAGTTCTTC.

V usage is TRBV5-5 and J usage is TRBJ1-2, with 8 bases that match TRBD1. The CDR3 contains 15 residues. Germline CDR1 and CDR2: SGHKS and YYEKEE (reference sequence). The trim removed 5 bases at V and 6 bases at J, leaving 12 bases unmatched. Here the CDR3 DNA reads TGTGCCAGCAGTCCATACAACGGACAGGGCGATGGCTACACCTTC. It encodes CASSPYNGQGDGYTF.

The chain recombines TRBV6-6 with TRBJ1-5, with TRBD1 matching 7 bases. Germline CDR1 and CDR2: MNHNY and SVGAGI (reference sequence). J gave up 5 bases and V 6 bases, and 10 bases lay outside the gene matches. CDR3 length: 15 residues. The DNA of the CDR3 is TGTGCCAGCAGACGCGGGACAGCCAGGGATCAGCCCCAGCATTTT. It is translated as CASRRGTARDQPQHF.

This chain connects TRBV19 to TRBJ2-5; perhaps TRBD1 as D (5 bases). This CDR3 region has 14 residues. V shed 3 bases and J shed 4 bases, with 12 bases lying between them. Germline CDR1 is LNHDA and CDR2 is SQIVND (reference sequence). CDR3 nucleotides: TGTGCCAGTAGTATCGCCCAGGGCGGAGAGACCCAGTACTTC. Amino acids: CASSIAQGGETQYF.

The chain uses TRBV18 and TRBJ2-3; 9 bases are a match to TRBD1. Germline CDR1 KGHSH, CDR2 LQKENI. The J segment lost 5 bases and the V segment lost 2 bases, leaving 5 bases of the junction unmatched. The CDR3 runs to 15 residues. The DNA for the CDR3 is TGTGCCAGCTCACCAGGGACAGGGAGGGAAGATACGCAGTATTTT. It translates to CASSPGTGREDTQYF.

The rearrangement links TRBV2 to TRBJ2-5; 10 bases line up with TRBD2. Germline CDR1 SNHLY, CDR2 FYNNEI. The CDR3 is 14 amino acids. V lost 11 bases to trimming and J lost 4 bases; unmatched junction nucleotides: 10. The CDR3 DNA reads TGTGCCGGTTCTAGCGGGGGCGCCGGAGAGACCCAGTACTTC. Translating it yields CAGSSGGAGETQYF.

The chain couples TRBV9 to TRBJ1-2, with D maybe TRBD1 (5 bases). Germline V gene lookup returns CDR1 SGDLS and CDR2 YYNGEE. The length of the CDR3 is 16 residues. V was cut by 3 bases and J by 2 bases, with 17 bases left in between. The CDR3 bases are TGTGCCAGCAGCGCAACGCTACTGACAGAGAACTATGGCTACACCTTC. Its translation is CASSATLLTENYGYTF.

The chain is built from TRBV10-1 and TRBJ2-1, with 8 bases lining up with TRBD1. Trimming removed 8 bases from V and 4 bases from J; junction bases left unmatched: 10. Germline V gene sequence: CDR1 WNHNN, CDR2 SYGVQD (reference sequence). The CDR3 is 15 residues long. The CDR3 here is CASGTGTGRYNEQFF. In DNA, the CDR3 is TGCGCCAGCGGAACCGGGACAGGACGGTACAATGAGCAGTTCTTC.

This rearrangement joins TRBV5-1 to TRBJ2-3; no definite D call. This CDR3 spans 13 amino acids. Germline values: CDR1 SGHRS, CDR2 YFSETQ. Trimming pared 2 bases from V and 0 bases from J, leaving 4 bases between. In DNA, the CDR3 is TGCGCCAGCAGCTTTGAGAGCACAGATACGCAGTATTTT. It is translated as CASSFESTDTQYF.

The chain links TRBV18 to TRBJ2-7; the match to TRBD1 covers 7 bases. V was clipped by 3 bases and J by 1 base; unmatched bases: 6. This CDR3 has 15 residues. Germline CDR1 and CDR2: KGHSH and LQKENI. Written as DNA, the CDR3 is TGTGCCAGCTCACCTCCGGACAGGAGGTCCTACGAGCAGTACTTC. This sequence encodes CASSPPDRRSYEQYF. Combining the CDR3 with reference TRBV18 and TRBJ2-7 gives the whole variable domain NAGVMQNPRHLVRRRGQEARLRCSPMKGHSHVYWYRQLPEEGLKFMVYLQKENIIDESGMPKERFSAEFPKEGPSILRIQQVVRGDSAAYFCASSPPDRRSYEQYFGPGTRLTVT.

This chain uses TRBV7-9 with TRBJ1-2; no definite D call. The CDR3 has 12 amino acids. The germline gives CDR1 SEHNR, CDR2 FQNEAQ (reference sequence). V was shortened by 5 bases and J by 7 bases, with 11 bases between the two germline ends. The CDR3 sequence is CASSPGEVGYTF. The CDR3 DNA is TGTGCCAGCAGCCCGGGAGAGGTTGGCTACACCTTC.

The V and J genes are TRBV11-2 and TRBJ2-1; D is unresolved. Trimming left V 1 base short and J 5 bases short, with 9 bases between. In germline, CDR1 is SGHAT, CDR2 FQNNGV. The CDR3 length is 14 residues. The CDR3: CASSLGGSHNEQFF. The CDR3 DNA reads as TGTGCCAGCAGCTTAGGAGGCAGCCACAATGAGCAGTTCTTC.

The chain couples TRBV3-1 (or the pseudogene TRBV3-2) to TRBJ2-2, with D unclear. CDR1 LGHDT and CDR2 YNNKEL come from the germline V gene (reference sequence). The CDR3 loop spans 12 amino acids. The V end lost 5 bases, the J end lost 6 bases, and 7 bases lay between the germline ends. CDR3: CASSKRSGELFF. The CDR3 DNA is TGTGCCAGCAGCAAGAGGTCCGGGGAGCTGTTTTTT.

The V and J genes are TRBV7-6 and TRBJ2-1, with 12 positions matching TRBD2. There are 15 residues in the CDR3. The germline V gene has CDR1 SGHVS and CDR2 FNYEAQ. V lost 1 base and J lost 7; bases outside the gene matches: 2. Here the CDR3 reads CASSLVGTSGNEQFF. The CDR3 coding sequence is TGTGCCAGCAGCTTAGTCGGGACTAGCGGGAATGAGCAGTTCTTC.

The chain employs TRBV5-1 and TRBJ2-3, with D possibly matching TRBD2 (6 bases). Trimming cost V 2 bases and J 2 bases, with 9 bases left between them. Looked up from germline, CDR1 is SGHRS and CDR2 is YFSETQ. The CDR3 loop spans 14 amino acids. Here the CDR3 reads CASSFERVTDTQYF. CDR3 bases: TGCGCCAGCAGCTTCGAGCGGGTCACAGATACGCAGTATTTT.

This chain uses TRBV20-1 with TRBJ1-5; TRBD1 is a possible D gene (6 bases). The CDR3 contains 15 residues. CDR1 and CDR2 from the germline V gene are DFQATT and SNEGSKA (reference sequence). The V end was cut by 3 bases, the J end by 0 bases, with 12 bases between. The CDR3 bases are TGCAGTGCTAGTTCGGGACACCCTAGCAATCAGCCCCAGCATTTT. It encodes CSASSGHPSNQPQHF.

The CDR3 DNA sequence: TGCGCCAGCAGCTTCGGCGGGAGGGTAAACGAGCAGTACTTC. Its protein product is CASSFGGRVNEQYF. The chain carries TRBV5-1 and TRBJ2-7; the match to TRBD2 covers 9 bases. This CDR3 has 14 amino acids. V shed 2 bases and J 5 bases; nucleotides not matched to a gene: 5. Germline V gives CDR1 SGHRS, CDR2 YFSETQ.

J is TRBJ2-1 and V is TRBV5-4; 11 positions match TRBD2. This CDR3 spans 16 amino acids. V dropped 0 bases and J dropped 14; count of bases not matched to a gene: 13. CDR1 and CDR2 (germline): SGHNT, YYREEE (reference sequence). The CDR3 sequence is CASSLAAAGTSGRKFF. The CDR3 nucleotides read TGTGCCAGCAGCTTGGCTGCAGCCGGGACTAGCGGTCGAAAGTTCTTC.

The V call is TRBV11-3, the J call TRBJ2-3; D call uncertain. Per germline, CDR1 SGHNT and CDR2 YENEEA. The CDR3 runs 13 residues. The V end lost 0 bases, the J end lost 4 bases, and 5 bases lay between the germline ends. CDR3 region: CASSLDPADTQYF. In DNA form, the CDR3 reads TGTGCCAGCAGCTTAGATCCTGCAGATACGCAGTATTTT.

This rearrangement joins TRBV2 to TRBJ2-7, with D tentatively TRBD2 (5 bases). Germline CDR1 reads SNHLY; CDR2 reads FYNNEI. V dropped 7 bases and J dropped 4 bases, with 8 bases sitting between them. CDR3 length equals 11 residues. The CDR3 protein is CASMREYEQYF. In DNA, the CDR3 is TGTGCCAGCATGAGGGAGTACGAGCAGTACTTC.